This TCR beta chain was sequenced in a study of OX40 agonist ivuxolimab in advanced cancers. This CDR3 is built from 17 residues. Losses at the gene ends were 0 bases for V and 2 bases for J; bases not matched to a gene: 5. Germline CDR1 and CDR2: SGHRS and YFSETQ. Assay used: immunoSEQ multiplex PCR; TCRdb lists only in-frame clones, some missing. Counted here are some 110,000 clones, about nine tenths occurring once; the ten biggest clones make up approximately 0.48%. The material sequenced was CD4+ or CD8+ T cells sorted from blood, taken in a trial of the OX40 agonist ivuxolimab. V is TRBV5-1 and J is TRBJ1-3; 10 nucleotides line up with TRBD1. The TCR originated in an adult with an advanced solid tumor such as melanoma, head and neck, liver or kidney cancer. CDR3 bases: TGCGCCAGCAGCTTGGAGCGACAGGGGGCTCCTGGAAACACCATATATTTT. Translation: CASSLERQGAPGNTIYF.